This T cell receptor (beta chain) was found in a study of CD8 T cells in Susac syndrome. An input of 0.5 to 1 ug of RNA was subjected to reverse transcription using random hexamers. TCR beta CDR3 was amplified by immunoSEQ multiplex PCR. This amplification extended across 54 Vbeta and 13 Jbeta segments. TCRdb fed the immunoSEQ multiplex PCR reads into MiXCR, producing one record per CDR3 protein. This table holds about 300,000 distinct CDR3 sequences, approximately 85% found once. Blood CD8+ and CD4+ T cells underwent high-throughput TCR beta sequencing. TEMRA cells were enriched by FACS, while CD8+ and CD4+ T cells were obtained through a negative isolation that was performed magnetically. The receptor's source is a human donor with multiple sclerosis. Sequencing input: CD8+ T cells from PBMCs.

The CDR3: CASSDPRGMPRGGELFF. The CDR3 nucleotides are TGTGCCAGCAGTGACCCGCGGGGCATGCCCCGTGGCGGGGAGCTGTTTTTT. V is TRBV2 and J is TRBJ2-2; TRBD2 might be the D (6 bases). In germline, CDR1 is SNHLY, CDR2 FYNNEI. This CDR3 spans 17 amino acids. V was shortened by 3 bases and J by 7 bases, with 21 bases between the two germline ends.